This TCR beta chain originates from a study of graft-versus-host responses after intestinal transplantation. Study background: Multivisceral, liver-intestinal, or isolated intestinal transplants were performed in recipients. All recipients were given anti-thymocyte globulin induction, and tacrolimus and steroids were then administered for roughly three years. Overall study findings and caveats: Analysis identified GvH clones in recipient marrow, with some appearing first in ileum or blood.

Libraries were prepared by immunoSEQ multiplex PCR; TCRdb keeps only in-frame clonotypes and omits some of them. This sample yields more than 85,000 clones, of which around 92% are seen a single time; 0.069% belongs to the top ten. Remarks on this clone: Its matching antigen is unknown.

Trimming cost V 0 bases and J 6 bases, with 6 bases left between them. The CDR3 covers 12 residues. The germline V gene has CDR1 GTSNPN and CDR2 SVGIG (reference sequence). This receptor was identified in a human donor who was the organ donor for an intestinal transplant. Sequencing used unstimulated CD8+ T cells sorted from spleen or lymph node cells, obtained before transplant. The V call is TRBV30, the J call TRBJ2-1; D unclear. The CDR3 nucleotides are TGTGCCTGGAGTGTACGGAGCAATGAGCAGTTCTTC. Translating gives CAWSVRSNEQFF.